The next 17 T cell receptor beta chains were all read from a single sample in a study of OX40 agonist ivuxolimab in advanced cancers. Here immunoSEQ multiplex PCR was the method, and the copy in TCRdb shows in-frame clones only, minus some. The sample yields tens of thousands of clones, 84% seen once. The source was CD4+ or CD8+ T cells sorted from blood, collected in a trial of the OX40 agonist ivuxolimab. Receptor source: an adult with an advanced solid tumor such as melanoma, head and neck, liver or kidney cancer.

The chain is built from TRBV9 and TRBJ1-3; 9 bases map to TRBD1. Trimming took 4 bases from V and 0 from J; bases not matched to a gene: 14. This CDR3 is built from 19 residues. CDR1 SGDLS and CDR2 YYNGEE come from the germline V gene. The CDR3 protein is CASSPLGQGSILSGNTIYF. The CDR3 coding sequence is TGTGCCAGCAGCCCCTTGGGACAGGGCTCAATCCTCTCTGGAAACACCATATATTTT.

The CDR3 DNA is TGTGCCAGCAGCAGACAGGGGATACTGAGAAATGAGCAGTTCTTC. Its translation is CASSRQGILRNEQFF. V usage is TRBV28 and J usage is TRBJ2-1, with TRBD1 matching over 8 bases. Trimming took 6 bases from V and 7 from J; bases not matched to a gene: 11. Germline V lookup: CDR1 MDHEN, CDR2 SYDVKM. The CDR3 is 15 amino acids. The full variable domain, rest sourced from reference TRBV28 and TRBJ2-1, is DVKVTQSSRYLVKRTGEKVFLECVQDMDHENMFWYRQDPGLGLRLIYFSYDVKMKEKGDIPEGYSVSREKKERFSLILESASTNQTSMYLCASSRQGILRNEQFFGPGTRLTVL.

This chain connects TRBV28 to TRBJ2-2; D not certain. Germline CDR1 is MDHEN and CDR2 is SYDVKM. The CDR3 extends over 18 amino acids. Trimming took off 4 bases at V and 5 bases at J, with 23 bases between the two ends. The chain's CDR3 is CASSSRITRPRTTGELFF. In nucleotides, the CDR3 is TGTGCCAGCAGTTCTAGGATAACTCGTCCCCGAACAACCGGGGAGCTGTTTTTT.

This clone was picked up one time. The chain recombines TRBV7-2 with TRBJ2-7; tentative D call: TRBD1 (6 bases). V lost 3 bases and J lost 3, with 9 bases in between. CDR1 is SGHTA and CDR2 is FQGNSA in the germline V gene. This CDR3 comprises 13 residues. As DNA, the CDR3 is TGTGCCAGCAGCTTTGACAGGTTCTACGAGCAGTACTTC. The encoded protein is CASSFDRFYEQYF. Full variable domain (outside the CDR3, taken from reference TRBV7-2 and TRBJ2-7): GAGVSQSPSNKVTEKGKDVELRCDPISGHTALYWYRQSLGQGLEFLIYFQGNSAPDKSGLPSDRFSAERTGGSVSTLTIQRTQQEDSAVYLCASSFDRFYEQYFGPGTRLTVT.

V and J are TRBV10-3 and TRBJ2-7, with D perhaps matching TRBD2 (6 bases). The germline V and J ends were trimmed by 3 bases and 1 base, with 13 bases remaining between them. The CDR3 contains 15 residues. From germline, CDR1 is ENHRY and CDR2 SYGVKD. In nucleotides, the CDR3 is TGTGCCATCAGTGACGGAGGAGGGGCTTCCTACGAGCAGTACTTC. Residues: CAISDGGGASYEQYF.

The rearrangement links TRBV27 to TRBJ2-7, with TRBD2 matching over 10 bases. The CDR3 spans 18 residues. V lost 5 bases and J lost 3; bases outside the gene matches: 16. CDR1 and CDR2 (germline): MNHEY, SMNVEV (reference sequence). The CDR3 is CASSPNERWTSGGYEQYF. The CDR3 nucleotides are TGTGCCAGCAGTCCAAACGAAAGATGGACTAGCGGAGGCTACGAGCAGTACTTC.

The chain has TRBV2 and TRBJ1-5; D gene ambiguous. CDR1 is SNHLY and CDR2 is FYNNEI in the germline V gene. The CDR3 runs 13 residues. V was clipped by 10 bases and J by 3 bases, with 13 bases between them. CDR3 residues: CAIIKGLNQPQHF. CDR3 in DNA: TGTGCCATCATCAAGGGCCTCAATCAGCCCCAGCATTTT.

CDR3 sequence reads: CASSLGWGGEETQYF. The CDR3 DNA follows: TGTGCCAGCAGTTTGGGGTGGGGAGGAGAAGAGACCCAGTACTTC. J is TRBJ2-5 and V is TRBV6-1; possible D gene TRBD2, 6 bases. V lost 5 bases to trimming and J lost 3 bases, with 16 bases between them. This CDR3 is built from 15 residues. Looked up from germline, CDR1 is MNHNS and CDR2 is SASEGT.

This chain connects TRBV6-4 to TRBJ2-1, with D possibly matching TRBD2 (6 bases). Germline V gives CDR1 MRHNA, CDR2 SNTAGT. The CDR3 runs to 16 residues. V lost 0 bases, J lost 4 bases, and 13 bases lay in between. The CDR3 DNA reads as TGTGCCAGCAGTGACTCCGATGGAGGGATTTACAATGAGCAGTTCTTC. Protein sequence: CASSDSDGGIYNEQFF.

The CDR3 is CASSLAVAGSSYNEQFF. CDR3 bases: TGCGCCAGCAGCTTGGCCGTTGCGGGCAGCTCCTACAATGAGCAGTTCTTC. This chain connects TRBV5-1 to TRBJ2-1, with D perhaps matching TRBD2 (5 bases). Trimming removed 0 bases at V and 0 bases at J, with 13 bases between. CDR3 length: 17 residues. Germline lookup yields CDR1 SGHRS and CDR2 YFSETQ. Complete variable domain (other parts from reference TRBV5-1 and TRBJ2-1): KAGVTQTPRYLIKTRGQQVTLSCSPISGHRSVSWYQQTPGQGLQFLFEYFSETQRNKGNFPGRFSGRQFSNSRSEMNVSTLELGDSALYLCASSLAVAGSSYNEQFFGPGTRLTVL.

The chain uses TRBV29-1 and TRBJ1-5; D is undetermined. Deletions cut 5 bases from V and 8 bases from J, with 13 bases between. In germline, CDR1 is SQVTM, CDR2 ANQGSEA. The CDR3 loop spans 12 amino acids. The CDR3 loop is CSVKVQSEPQHF. CDR3 coding DNA: TGCAGCGTTAAGGTTCAATCAGAGCCCCAGCATTTT.

This rearrangement joins TRBV5-8 to TRBJ2-1, with D possibly matching TRBD1 (5 bases). V shed 2 bases and J shed 5 bases, with 14 bases lying between them. Germline CDR1 and CDR2: SGHTS and YDEGEE. The CDR3 covers 15 residues. CDR3 in amino acids: CASSLRPQDNNEQFF. The CDR3 DNA follows: TGTGCCAGCAGCTTACGCCCACAGGACAACAATGAGCAGTTCTTC.

The chain joins TRBV5-1 to TRBJ2-2; TRBD2 agrees at 12 bases. The germline gives CDR1 SGHRS, CDR2 YFSETQ. The CDR3 covers 15 residues. V lost 3 bases and J lost 8; bases outside the gene matches: 5. The CDR3 loop is CASSSGLAGYGELFF. The CDR3 nucleotides are TGCGCCAGCAGCTCCGGACTAGCGGGATATGGGGAGCTGTTTTTT.

This chain joins TRBV6-1 and TRBJ2-7; TRBD1 or TRBD2 may be the D gene (5 bases each). Trimming shortened V by 3 bases and J by 7 bases, and 16 bases separated the two germline ends. This CDR3 is 14 amino acids long. Germline assignment: CDR1 MNHNS and CDR2 SASEGT. The CDR3 DNA sequence: TGTGCCAGCAGTGACCCATGGGGGATTCAGGAGCAGTACTTC. This encodes CASSDPWGIQEQYF.

This clone was seen only once. The chain combines TRBV15 with TRBJ2-5; TRBD2 might be the D (6 bases). This CDR3 is 15 amino acids long. Germline CDR1 LNHNV, CDR2 YYDKDF (reference sequence). V was pared by 0 bases and J by 5 bases, with 13 bases between. The CDR3 reads CATSREGRGAETQYF. CDR3 in DNA: TGTGCCACCAGCAGAGAGGGGCGGGGCGCGGAGACCCAGTACTTC.

Here the CDR3 DNA reads TGTGCCAGTACCCGTCAGGGAAGGACTAATGAAAAACTGTTTTTT. It codes for CASTRQGRTNEKLFF. V gene TRBV19 combines with J gene TRBJ1-4; D possibly corresponds to TRBD1 (5 bases). V gave up 7 bases and J gave up 2 bases, with 14 bases separating them. This CDR3 contains 15 residues. Per germline, CDR1 LNHDA and CDR2 SQIVND (reference sequence).

The rearrangement links TRBV7-7 to TRBJ2-7; 7 bases match TRBD1. This CDR3 has 16 amino acids. CDR1 is SSHAT, CDR2 FNYEAQ, per germline (reference sequence). J gave up 2 bases and V 11 bases, and 18 bases lay outside the gene matches. The DNA for the CDR3 is TGTGCCCCCCCTAAACAGGGGTCGCTGATTCCCTACGAGCAGTACTTC. Translated: CAPPKQGSLIPYEQYF.